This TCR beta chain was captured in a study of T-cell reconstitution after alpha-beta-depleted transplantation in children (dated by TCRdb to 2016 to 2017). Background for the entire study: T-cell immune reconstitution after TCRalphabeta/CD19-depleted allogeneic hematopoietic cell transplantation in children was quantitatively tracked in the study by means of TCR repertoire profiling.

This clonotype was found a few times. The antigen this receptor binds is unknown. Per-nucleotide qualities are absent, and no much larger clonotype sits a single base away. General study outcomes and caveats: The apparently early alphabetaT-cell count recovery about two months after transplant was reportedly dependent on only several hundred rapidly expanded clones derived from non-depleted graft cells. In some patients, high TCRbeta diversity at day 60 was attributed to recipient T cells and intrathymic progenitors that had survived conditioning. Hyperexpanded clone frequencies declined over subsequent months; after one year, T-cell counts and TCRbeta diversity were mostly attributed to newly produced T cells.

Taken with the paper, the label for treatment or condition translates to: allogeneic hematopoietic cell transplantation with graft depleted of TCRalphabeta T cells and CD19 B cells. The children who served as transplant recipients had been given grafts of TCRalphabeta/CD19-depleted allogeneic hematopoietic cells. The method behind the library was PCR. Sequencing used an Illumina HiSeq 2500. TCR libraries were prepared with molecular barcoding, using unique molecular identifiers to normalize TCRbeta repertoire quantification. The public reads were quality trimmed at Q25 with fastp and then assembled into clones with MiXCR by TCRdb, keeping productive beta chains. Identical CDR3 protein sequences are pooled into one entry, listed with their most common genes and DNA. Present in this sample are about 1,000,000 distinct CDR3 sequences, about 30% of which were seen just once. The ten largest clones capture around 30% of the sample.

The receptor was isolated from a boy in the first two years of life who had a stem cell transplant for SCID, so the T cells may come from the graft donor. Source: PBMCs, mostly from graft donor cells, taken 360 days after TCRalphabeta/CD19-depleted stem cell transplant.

At the DNA level, the sequence is TGCAGCGTTAATGGGTTTGGCTATGGCTACACCTTC. Its protein product is CSVNGFGYGYTF. Recombination joined TRBV29-1 with TRBJ1-2, with the D gene too uncertain to name. V lost 5 bases and J lost 4 bases; the stretch between them is 11 bases long. The germline V gene encodes CDR1 SQVTM and CDR2 ANQGSEA. The CDR3 numbers 12 residues from cysteine through phenylalanine. Only the CDR3 part of the read is kept: 36 bases, read in frame from the first base.